The next 13 T cell receptor beta chains were all read from a single sample in a study of T cells in Graves' hyperthyroidism and ophthalmopathy. RNA transcripts served as the template for amplifying TCR beta CDR3 regions. In the first-round RT-PCR of the TCR CDR3, the HTBI primer set was used. MiXCR, run by TCRdb on the multiplex PCR reads, gives a single entry per CDR3 protein. The table records hundreds of thousands of distinct CDR3 sequences, 38% of them present only once. Material: blood. The receptors originated from a man aged 18 to 30 with Graves' hyperthyroidism.

This sequence joins TRBV29-1 and TRBJ1-2, with 10 bases lining up with TRBD1. The ends lost 3 bases at V and 8 bases at J; junction bases unmatched: 3. The CDR3 has 12 residues. CDR1 and CDR2 from the germline V gene are SQVTM and ANQGSEA. The CDR3 DNA follows: TGCAGCGTTGAGGGGACAGGGGACGGCTACACCTTC. It yields the protein CSVEGTGDGYTF.

Concerning this clonotype: Germline and junction disagree at one end, which may indicate a read error. The chain is built from TRBV10-3 and TRBJ1-1; D is unclear. The CDR3 runs to 14 residues. Germline V gives CDR1 ENHRY, CDR2 SYGVKD. CDR3 in amino acids: CASSELTMNTEAFF. CDR3 coding DNA: TGTGCCAGCAGTGAACTCACTATGAACACTGAAGCTTTCTTT.

This clonotype turned up a few times. The V and J genes are TRBV5-5 and TRBJ2-7, with no clear D. There are 12 residues in the CDR3. Germline CDR1 and CDR2: SGHKS and YYEKEE (reference sequence). V lost 2 bases to trimming and J lost 5 bases, with 8 bases between them. As DNA, the CDR3 is TGTGCCAGCAGCTTTAATAGTGACGAGCAGTACTTC. Its protein is CASSFNSDEQYF. Variable domain in full (rest from reference TRBV5-5 and TRBJ2-7): DAGVTQSPTHLIKTRGQQVTLRCSPISGHKSVSWYQQVLGQGPQFIFQYYEKEERGRGNFPDRFSARQFPNYSSELNVNALLLGDSALYLCASSFNSDEQYFGPGTRLTVT.

This clonotype was counted only a few times. The rearrangement joins TRBV6-1 to TRBJ1-5; D not certain. V gave up 4 bases and J gave up 1 base, with 5 bases separating them. This CDR3 contains 13 residues. Germline CDR1 MNHNS, CDR2 SASEGT. CDR3 loop: CASSVSSNQPQHF. The CDR3 DNA is TGTGCCAGCAGTGTTTCGAGCAATCAGCCCCAGCATTTT.

There are a few counts of this clonotype. Given a much more abundant clone one base away, this may be a read error. CDR3 bases: TGCAGTGCTAGGGGCCTATACAGCGACTACGAGCAGTACTTC. Its protein is CSARGLYSDYEQYF. V is TRBV20-1 and J is TRBJ2-7, with no clear D. The CDR3 sequence is 14 residues long. The V end lost 3 bases, the J end lost 3 bases, and 15 bases lay between the germline ends. Per germline, CDR1 DFQATT and CDR2 SNEGSKA (reference sequence).

The V gene is TRBV29-1, the J gene TRBJ2-7; 7 nucleotides agree with TRBD2. The J call may be mistaken, given a closer DNA end match to TRBJ2-1. Germline V gives CDR1 SQVTM, CDR2 ANQGSEA. The CDR3 runs to 11 residues. The CDR3, as DNA: TGCAGCGTTGGGGGGGGAAATGAGCAGTTCTTC. It encodes CSVGGGNEQFF.

On this clonotype itself: With a much larger clone just one base away, this may be a read error. The chain couples TRBV25-1 to TRBJ1-1; TRBD1 matches at 8 bases. Losses at the gene ends were 2 bases for V and 2 bases for J; bases not matched to a gene: 4. This CDR3 contains 15 residues. CDR1 MGHDK and CDR2 SYGVNS come from the germline V gene. Here the CDR3 reads CASSEGPGGNTEAFF. The CDR3 DNA reads TGTGCCAGCAGTGAAGGCCCAGGGGGCAACACTGAAGCTTTCTTT.

The chain combines TRBV5-1 with TRBJ1-2; the D is unclear. V was shortened by 5 bases and J by 8 bases, with 13 bases between the two germline ends. The length of the CDR3 is 12 residues. The germline gives CDR1 SGHRS, CDR2 YFSETQ. The CDR3 bases are TGCGCCAGCAGAATCGACCCGACGGGCTACACCTTC. This encodes CASRIDPTGYTF.

This clonotype was seen only a few times. The CDR3 sequence: CSAISGAATNQPQHF. The CDR3 DNA follows: TGCAGTGCTATCTCGGGGGCAGCAACTAATCAGCCCCAGCATTTT. V and J are TRBV20-1 and TRBJ1-5; D is perhaps TRBD1 (6 bases). V was shortened by 4 bases and J by 4 bases, with 17 bases between the two germline ends. The CDR3 consists of 15 residues. Looked up from germline, CDR1 is DFQATT and CDR2 is SNEGSKA (reference sequence).

The chain has TRBV4-3 and TRBJ2-7; maybe TRBD1 (5 bases). V was cut by 1 base and J by 3 bases, with 16 bases left in between. CDR3 length: 16 residues. From germline, CDR1 is LGHNA and CDR2 YSLEER. The CDR3: CASSQGARARVYEQYF. CDR3 DNA: TGCGCCAGCAGCCAAGGAGCCAGGGCGCGAGTCTACGAGCAGTACTTC.

The chain couples TRBV7-9 to TRBJ1-1; no clear D. The CDR3 loop spans 14 amino acids. V lost 3 bases and J 6 bases, leaving 14 bases between the germline ends. CDR1 is SEHNR, CDR2 FQNEAQ, per germline (reference sequence). CDR3 loop: CASSFRTFSSEAFF. The CDR3 coding sequence is TGTGCCAGCAGCTTCAGGACTTTTAGTTCTGAAGCTTTCTTT.

This clonotype was seen at least ten times. The V call is TRBV7-2, the J call TRBJ2-7; 7 positions agree with TRBD2. V dropped 5 bases and J dropped 1; count of bases not matched to a gene: 11. Germline V gene data show CDR1 as SGHTA and CDR2 as FQGNSA. The CDR3 totals 16 residues. CDR3 coding DNA: TGTGCCAGCAGCCTTAGGTCCAGCGGGGCTTCCTACGAGCAGTACTTC. It is translated as CASSLRSSGASYEQYF.

This CDR3 reads CASSAEGENQPQHF. In DNA, the CDR3 is TGCGCCAGCAGCGCCGAGGGGGAAAATCAGCCCCAGCATTTT. The chain uses TRBV5-1 and TRBJ1-5; tentative D call: TRBD1 (6 bases). The CDR3 loop spans 14 amino acids. V was cut by 4 bases and J by 4 bases, with 12 bases left in between. Germline CDR1 reads SGHRS; CDR2 reads YFSETQ.